The rows below give T cell receptor beta chains drawn from one sample of a study of blood T cell repertoires in COVID-19. The protocol was immunoSEQ multiplex PCR, while the TCRdb copy is restricted to in-frame clones and leaves out a portion. This table holds some 110,000 clones, 75% to 85% found once. Sequences were obtained from peripheral blood. These receptors all come from an older man with COVID-19, enrolled during active disease. Both conserved end residues are part of each CDR3. D genes are given only for firm matches. The size field is filled for only some rows; it gives once, few, many or a size class.

CDR3aa | CDR3nt | abundance | v_gene | d_gene | j_gene
CASSLLQGARDTQYF | TGTGCCAGCAGTTTACTACAGGGGGCAAGAGATACGCAGTATTTT | . | TRBV28 | TRBD1 | TRBJ2-3
CASSPRRDRVSSSTEAFF | TGTGCCAGCAGCCCCCGTCGGGACAGGGTTTCTTCGAGCACTGAAGCTTTCTTT | . | TRBV9 | TRBD1 | TRBJ1-1
CATAGTPDYEQYF | TGTGCCACCGCCGGGACACCGGACTACGAGCAGTACTTC | . | TRBV24-1 | . | TRBJ2-7
CSVDGTGVYGYTF | TGCAGCGTGGACGGGACAGGGGTTTATGGCTACACCTTC | . | TRBV29-1 | TRBD1 | TRBJ1-2
CASSYASGEGTEQFF | TGTGCCAGCAGTTACGCTAGCGGGGAGGGGACTGAGCAGTTCTTC | . | TRBV6-6 | TRBD2 | TRBJ2-1
CASSSGTAGNTIYF | TGTGCCAGCAGCTCTGGGACAGCTGGAAACACCATATATTTT | . | TRBV7-2 | TRBD1 | TRBJ1-3
CASSSGQGPEQYF | TGTGCCAGCAGTTCGGGACAGGGGCCCGAGCAGTACTTC | . | TRBV27 | TRBD1 | TRBJ2-7
CASSEARDYEQYF | TGTGCCAGCAGCGAAGCGAGAGACTACGAGCAGTACTTC | . | TRBV7-9 | . | TRBJ2-7
CASSGGLARRTDTQYF | TGCGCCAGCAGTGGGGGACTAGCGAGACGCACAGATACGCAGTATTTT | . | TRBV10-1 | TRBD2 | TRBJ2-3
CAIRTGPSDTQYF | TGTGCCATTAGGACAGGGCCGTCGGATACGCAGTATTTT | . | TRBV10-3 | TRBD1 | TRBJ2-3
CASSLFGEQFF | TGTGCCAGCAGTTTATTCGGTGAGCAGTTCTTC | . | TRBV12-3/TRBV12-4 | . | TRBJ2-1
CASSRRSGSSYNEQFF | TGTGCCAGCAGCCGACGGAGCGGGAGCTCCTACAATGAGCAGTTCTTC | . | TRBV7-6 | TRBD2 | TRBJ2-1
CASSLKPGLAGGSYEQYF | TGTGCCAGCAGCTTAAAACCGGGACTAGCGGGAGGCTCCTACGAGCAGTACTTC | . | TRBV7-2 | TRBD2 | TRBJ2-7
CATSRDRASGPYEQYF | TGTGCCACCAGCAGAGATAGGGCTAGCGGACCTTACGAGCAGTACTTC | . | TRBV15 | TRBD2 | TRBJ2-7
CASSQWWAGGSNTGELFF | TGCGCCAGCAGCCAGTGGTGGGCGGGAGGTTCGAACACCGGGGAGCTGTTTTTT | few | TRBV4-1 | TRBD2 | TRBJ2-2
CASSVQSGNTIYF | TGTGCCAGCAGCGTACAATCTGGAAACACCATATATTTT | . | TRBV9 | . | TRBJ1-3
CASSVGTYNEQFF | TGTGCCAGTAGCGTCGGGACCTACAATGAGCAGTTCTTC | few | TRBV19 | . | TRBJ2-1
CASNRLAGNTGELFF | TGTGCCAGCAACAGACTAGCGGGGAACACCGGGGAGCTGTTTTTT | . | TRBV2 | TRBD2 | TRBJ2-2
CAIRGSGTGVTGELFF | TGTGCCATCAGAGGTTCCGGGACAGGCGTCACCGGGGAGCTGTTTTTT | . | TRBV10-3 | TRBD1 | TRBJ2-2
CASSLDRGFRAFF | TGTGCCAGCAGCTTGGACAGGGGGTTTCGGGCTTTCTTT | . | TRBV5-4 | TRBD1 | TRBJ1-1